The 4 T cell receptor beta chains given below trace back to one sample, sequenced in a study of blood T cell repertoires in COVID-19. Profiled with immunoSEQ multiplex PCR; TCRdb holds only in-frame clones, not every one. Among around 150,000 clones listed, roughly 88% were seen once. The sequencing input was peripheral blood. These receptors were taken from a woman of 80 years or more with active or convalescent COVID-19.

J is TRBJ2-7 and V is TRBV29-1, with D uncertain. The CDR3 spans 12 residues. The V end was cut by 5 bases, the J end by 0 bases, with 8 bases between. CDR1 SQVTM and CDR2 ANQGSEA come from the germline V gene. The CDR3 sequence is CSVSASSYEQYF. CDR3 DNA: TGCAGCGTTTCAGCGAGCTCCTACGAGCAGTACTTC.

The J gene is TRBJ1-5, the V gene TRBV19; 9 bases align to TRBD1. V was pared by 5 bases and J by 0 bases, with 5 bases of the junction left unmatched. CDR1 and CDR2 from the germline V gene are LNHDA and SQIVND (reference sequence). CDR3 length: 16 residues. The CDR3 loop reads CASSWGQGYSNQPQHF. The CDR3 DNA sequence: TGTGCCAGTAGTTGGGGACAGGGTTATAGCAATCAGCCCCAGCATTTT.

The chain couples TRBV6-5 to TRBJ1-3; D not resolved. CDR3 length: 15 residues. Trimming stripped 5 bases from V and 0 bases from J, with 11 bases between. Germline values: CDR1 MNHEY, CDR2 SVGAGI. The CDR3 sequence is CASSREPSSGNTIYF. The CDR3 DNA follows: TGTGCCAGCAGTAGGGAGCCCTCCTCTGGAAACACCATATATTTT.

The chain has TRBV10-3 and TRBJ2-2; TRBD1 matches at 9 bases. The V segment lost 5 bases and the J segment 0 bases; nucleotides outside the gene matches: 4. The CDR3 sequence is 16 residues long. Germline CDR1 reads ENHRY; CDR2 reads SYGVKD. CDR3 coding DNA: TGTGCCATCAGTCCCGGGACAGGGTCGAACACCGGGGAGCTGTTTTTT. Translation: CAISPGTGSNTGELFF.